This record covers a single TCR beta chain. This may be a read error, as it is one base from a much larger clone. Every molecule of TCR cDNA had its own unique molecular identifier. Using its own MiXCR run on the 5' RACE reads, TCRdb lists one record per CDR3 protein. The sample contains around 11,000 distinct CDR3 sequences, around 10% of which appear only once. Time point indicated: blood at routine non-recurrence follow-up after resection. This sample stems from a study of spatial heterogeneity in lung cancer. About the study: Averaged across combinations, each unique TCR and UMI pairing appeared more than ten times in raw reads, which were uncorrected.

The source material was PBMCs, sampled at follow-up. This TCR was recovered from a female donor with early-stage non-small cell lung cancer.

CDR3 sequence: CASSPRKSNTDTQYF. Here the CDR3 DNA reads TGTGCCAGCTCACCGCGGAAATCCAACACAGATACGCAGTATTTT. The chain has TRBV18 and TRBJ2-3; D remains ambiguous. Germline lookup yields CDR1 KGHSH and CDR2 LQKENI. This CDR3 contains 15 residues. V dropped 3 bases and J dropped 2 bases, with 12 bases sitting between them.